A selection of T cell receptor beta chains follows, all from one sample in a study of blood T cell repertoires in COVID-19. Measured with immunoSEQ multiplex PCR; TCRdb has only the in-frame clones, and not every one. The table lists about 240,000 clones, 75% to 90% of them singletons. Input material: peripheral blood. These receptor sequences come from a man between 60 and 75 years old who had recovered from COVID-19. Each CDR3 is given with its conserved first and last residue. The order of the fields is J gene, V gene, CDR3 protein.

j_gene: TRBJ1-1
v_gene: TRBV7-8
CDR3aa: CASSLRGNTEAFF

j_gene: TRBJ1-1
v_gene: TRBV6-1
CDR3aa: CASSEVGTVTEAFF

j_gene: TRBJ2-2
v_gene: TRBV24-1
CDR3aa: CATSDLYRGTGELFF

j_gene: TRBJ2-1
v_gene: TRBV7-9
CDR3aa: CASSSLTSGVDNEQFF

j_gene: TRBJ2-1
v_gene: TRBV30
CDR3aa: CAWSGQRDAYNEQFF

j_gene: TRBJ2-7
v_gene: TRBV7-8
CDR3aa: CASSLVDNYEQYF

j_gene: TRBJ1-6
v_gene: TRBV4-2
CDR3aa: CASSRDTGGNSPLHF

j_gene: TRBJ1-1
v_gene: TRBV30
CDR3aa: CAWIRQPLATEAFF

j_gene: TRBJ2-3
v_gene: TRBV9
CDR3aa: CASSPLTSGGPSLTDTQYF

j_gene: TRBJ1-2
v_gene: TRBV7-9
CDR3aa: CASSLAKGTGGEGYTF

j_gene: TRBJ1-6
v_gene: TRBV3-1/TRBV3-2
CDR3aa: CASSLRGRGNSPLHF

j_gene: TRBJ2-6
v_gene: TRBV5-4
CDR3aa: CASSLSYSGANVLTF

j_gene: TRBJ2-3
v_gene: TRBV4-2
CDR3aa: CASSRTTTDTQYF

j_gene: TRBJ2-3
v_gene: TRBV30
CDR3aa: CAWSSGRATDTQYF

j_gene: TRBJ1-4
v_gene: TRBV30
CDR3aa: CAWSVGPGEKLFF

j_gene: TRBJ2-7
v_gene: TRBV11-2
CDR3aa: CASSQGQLYEQYF

j_gene: TRBJ2-5
v_gene: TRBV24-1
CDR3aa: CATSDPRAQGFRETQYF

j_gene: TRBJ1-2
v_gene: TRBV9
CDR3aa: CASSPRDSFYGYTF

j_gene: TRBJ1-3
v_gene: TRBV23-1
CDR3aa: CASSPFTPGNTIYF

j_gene: TRBJ2-2
v_gene: TRBV3-1/TRBV3-2
CDR3aa: CASSQDPRAGELFF

j_gene: TRBJ2-3
v_gene: TRBV7-8
CDR3aa: CASSLMATSGATDTQYF

j_gene: TRBJ2-2
v_gene: TRBV14
CDR3aa: CASSQYLYTGELFF

j_gene: TRBJ2-2
v_gene: TRBV27
CDR3aa: CASRRRATSGGALSTGELFF

j_gene: TRBJ1-5
v_gene: TRBV7-8
CDR3aa: CASSSSTGISNQPQHF

j_gene: TRBJ2-5
v_gene: TRBV3-1/TRBV3-2
CDR3aa: CASRSGWSGGQETQYF

j_gene: TRBJ1-6
v_gene: TRBV6-1
CDR3aa: CASSARWDSLAGPLHF

j_gene: TRBJ2-3
v_gene: TRBV3-1/TRBV3-2
CDR3aa: CASSRQQTTDTQYF

j_gene: TRBJ1-4
v_gene: TRBV3-1/TRBV3-2
CDR3aa: CASSQGTGLFEKLFF

j_gene: TRBJ2-3
v_gene: TRBV28
CDR3aa: CASSLWRTSTDTQYF

j_gene: TRBJ2-1
v_gene: TRBV19
CDR3aa: CASSTRDRDLNEQFF

j_gene: TRBJ1-2
v_gene: TRBV18
CDR3aa: CASSSGDRGTGYTF

j_gene: TRBJ2-2
v_gene: TRBV2
CDR3aa: CASGRTNRGELFF

j_gene: TRBJ1-3
v_gene: TRBV6-1
CDR3aa: CASSGNRLISGNTIYF

j_gene: TRBJ2-7
v_gene: TRBV6-5
CDR3aa: CASSYYQRGASYEQYF

j_gene: TRBJ1-1
v_gene: TRBV9
CDR3aa: CASSARENTEAFF

j_gene: TRBJ2-1
v_gene: TRBV24-1
CDR3aa: CATSGRDAYNEQFF

j_gene: TRBJ1-4
v_gene: TRBV4-2
CDR3aa: CASSHVGQGGTNEKLFF

j_gene: TRBJ2-2
v_gene: TRBV10-3
CDR3aa: CAISGKASTSTGELFF

j_gene: TRBJ1-2
v_gene: TRBV4-1
CDR3aa: CASSQDWDRLDGYTF

j_gene: TRBJ2-3
v_gene: TRBV7-9
CDR3aa: CASRGGAEDTQYF

j_gene: TRBJ2-2
v_gene: TRBV5-5
CDR3aa: CASSPTRTSGVRNTGELFF

j_gene: TRBJ2-3
v_gene: TRBV11-2
CDR3aa: CASSLVLGLAPDTQYF

j_gene: TRBJ1-5
v_gene: TRBV6-1
CDR3aa: CASSSGQFNQPQHF

j_gene: TRBJ2-2
v_gene: TRBV5-5
CDR3aa: CASSTLPGQDTGELFF

j_gene: TRBJ2-5
v_gene: TRBV5-4
CDR3aa: CASSLDTWSGETQYF

j_gene: TRBJ2-2
v_gene: TRBV6-5
CDR3aa: CASSYQRQGNTGELFF

j_gene: TRBJ1-1
v_gene: TRBV11-2
CDR3aa: CASSSRQGSTEAFF

j_gene: TRBJ2-3
v_gene: TRBV5-1
CDR3aa: CASSYGLAGGATDTQYF

j_gene: TRBJ1-4
v_gene: TRBV30
CDR3aa: CAWGKQGGEKLFF

j_gene: TRBJ2-3
v_gene: TRBV30
CDR3aa: CAWSRGIETDTQYF

j_gene: TRBJ2-3
v_gene: TRBV5-8
CDR3aa: CASSFLGGGGTDTQYF

j_gene: TRBJ1-1
v_gene: TRBV6-5
CDR3aa: CASRQGQINTEAFF

j_gene: TRBJ1-6
v_gene: TRBV5-4
CDR3aa: CASSLARITPLHF

j_gene: TRBJ1-1
v_gene: TRBV6-5
CDR3aa: CASSYEGTTEAFF

j_gene: TRBJ2-7
v_gene: TRBV10-3
CDR3aa: CAISEWGQGANEQYF

j_gene: TRBJ2-1
v_gene: TRBV29-1
CDR3aa: CSADRLAGVEQFF

j_gene: TRBJ1-6
v_gene: TRBV27
CDR3aa: CASSLSGTGSSPLHF

j_gene: TRBJ2-2
v_gene: TRBV12-3/TRBV12-4
CDR3aa: CASSLFLAGELFF